The following is a TCR beta chain sequence with its context. Its antigen is currently not known. No base-level quality is on record; no much larger clone is a single base apart. The trial excluded patients who had a history of autoimmune disease or who were on systemic immunosuppression. Peripheral blood for TCR sequencing was collected from all dose cohorts at baseline, on cycle 4 day 1, and on cycle 7 day 1. Samples came from an open-label, multicenter, first-in-human phase I dose-escalation trial of ivuxolimab. Adults with locally advanced or metastatic melanoma, renal cell, hepatocellular, or head and neck squamous cell carcinoma were enrolled in the trial. CD4+ and CD8+ T cells were sorted separately from peripheral blood before TCR sequencing. Genomic DNA was extracted from sorted cells for sequencing of the TCRbeta CDR3 region. The immunoSEQ Assay was used for sequencing of TCRbeta CDR3 regions. TCRdb's version of the immuneACCESS table is confined to in-frame rearrangements and falls short of the full clone set. An unresolved V gene accounts for under half of the shortfall where checked; the remainder is of unknown origin. The sample table shows tens of thousands of clones, and more than 80% are seen once. The ten largest clonotypes hold less than 9% of the sample.

The data belong to a study of OX40 agonist ivuxolimab in advanced cancers. With regard to the full study: Ivuxolimab was an agonistic, fully human IgG2 monoclonal antibody directed against OX40 (CD134), a costimulatory receptor. Intravenous ivuxolimab was administered to patients every 2 weeks at six dose levels: 0.01, 0.1, 0.3, 1.5, 3 and 10 mg/kg. Of the approximately 50 dose-escalation patients, hepatocellular carcinoma was present in approximately 20, melanoma in roughly 15, renal cell carcinoma in 9 and head and neck cancer in 9. In the dose-escalation cohort, around four fifths of patients were male, and the mean age was approximately 60 years with a range of roughly 20 to 85. Patients were allowed to have had prior anti-PD-1, anti-PD-L1 or anti-CTLA-4 therapy, and around two fifths of the dose-escalation patients had been treated with checkpoint inhibitors. Partial responses occurred in three dose-escalation patients: two with cutaneous melanoma and one with hepatocellular carcinoma. Peripheral TCRbeta sequencing aimed to test whether ivuxolimab altered TCR sequence diversity and caused clonal T-cell expansion. The monotherapy dose-escalation portion (N of about 50 patients) of the phase I ivuxolimab trial is reported in the paper. Broader findings and caveats from the paper: Clonal expansion of both CD4+ and CD8+ blood T cells was observed from baseline to week 6 at doses 0.1 to 3.0 mg/kg. In partial responders in the 0.1-3.0 mg/kg groups, normalized peripheral clonal expansion was found to be among the lowest, especially among CD8+ T cells. After ivuxolimab, expanded clones were on average more numerous among CD8+ T cells than among CD4+ T cells. Low levels of normalized T-cell clonal expansion were also seen in some patients who did not respond. Which antigens the clonally expanded peripheral T cells were specific for was not determined.

The TCR sequence derives from an adult with an advanced solid tumor such as melanoma, head and neck, liver or kidney cancer. The material sequenced was CD4+ or CD8+ T cells sorted from blood, taken in a trial of the OX40 agonist ivuxolimab.

DNA sequence: TGCGCCAGCAGCCAAGATGGGCAGGCGGCCGAGCAGTACTTC. The resulting protein is CASSQDGQAAEQYF. The sequence joins TRBV4-1 to TRBJ2-7, with the D segment identity uncertain. V drops 0 bases and J drops 6 bases, leaving 12 bases in between. The CDR3 starts with the cysteine, ends with the phenylalanine, and has 14 residues. Of the read, only the CDR3 DNA is kept; its 42 bases are in frame from base 1. CDR1 MGHRA and CDR2 YSYEKL were looked up in the germline V gene.